This record concerns one T cell receptor beta chain sequence. What it recognizes is unknown. After pathologic assessment, macro-dissection selected premalignant or tumor cells for extraction. The sample is drawn from a study of immune evolution from preneoplasia to lung adenocarcinoma. Using immunoSEQ multiplex PCR, the repertoire was profiled, and TCRdb retains in-frame clones only, with some absent. This table holds about 10,000 clones, roughly 89% found once. General observations from the study: Top clone share appeared to fall from AAH through AIS, MIA, adenocarcinoma.

CDR3 length: 15 residues. V shed 4 bases, J shed 6 bases, and the junction held 8 bases outside the gene matches. Germline CDR1 MNHNS, CDR2 SASEGT. The genes are TRBV6-1 and TRBJ2-3; 9 bases are a match to TRBD1. The sample consisted of FFPE invasive lung adenocarcinoma tissue. This TCR derives from a person aged 65 to 85 with invasive lung adenocarcinoma. The CDR3 DNA reads as TGTGCCAGCAGTGCCGACAGGGGGGCAGGGGATACGCAGTATTTT. Residues: CASSADRGAGDTQYF.